Listed below are T cell receptor beta chains from one sample, sequenced in a study of beta chain features in type 1 diabetes. Sequencing used immunoSEQ multiplex PCR; TCRdb keeps in-frame clones, though not all of them. Of about 700,000 clones in the sample, around 15% were seen once. Material: naive CD4+ T cells from blood. These receptors all come from a man aged 18 to 35 with type 1 diabetes. The CDR3 runs from the conserved cysteine through the conserved F or W. D genes are given only for firm matches. Size is stated for part of the rows, as once, few or many counts, or as a class when the clone is expanded.

size	D	V	J	DNA	CDR3
few	TRBD2	TRBV18	TRBJ2-7	TGTGCCAGCTCACCAACGGCTAGCGGAAGCTACGAGCAGTACTTC	CASSPTASGSYEQYF
few	TRBD1	TRBV7-9	TRBJ2-2	TGTGCCAGCAGGGAAACAGGGGGCGACACCGGGGAGCTGTTTTTT	CASRETGGDTGELFF
few	NA	TRBV21-1	TRBJ2-1	TGTGCCAGCAACGACCGGGATGCAGCCTGCTTTGAGCAGTTCTTC	CASNDRDAACFEQFF
NA	NA	TRBV5-1	TRBJ2-2	TGCGCCAGCAGCCCCAGGGATCCGGAGCTGTTTTTT	CASSPRDPELFF
few	NA	TRBV5-1	TRBJ2-7	TGCGCCAGCAGCTTCAGCGGTAACTCCTACGAGCAGTACTTC	CASSFSGNSYEQYF
few	NA	TRBV14	TRBJ1-2	TGTGCCAGCAGCCAAGTTGCTGACTATGGCTACACCTTC	CASSQVADYGYTF
NA	TRBD1	TRBV6-5	TRBJ2-7	TGTGCCAGCAGACGGGACAGAGCCTACGAGCAGTACTTC	CASRRDRAYEQYF
few	TRBD1	TRBV19	TRBJ1-2	TGTGCCAGTAGTAGGGACAGGGTTAATGACTATGGCTACACCTTC	CASSRDRVNDYGYTF
NA	NA	TRBV7-2	TRBJ1-1	TGTGCCAGCAGCTTAGGCAGGGCCACTGAAGCTTTCTTT	CASSLGRATEAFF
NA	NA	TRBV5-6	TRBJ2-7	TGTGCCAGCAGCTTAGCGTACGAGCAGTACTTC	CASSLAYEQYF
few	NA	TRBV7-8	TRBJ2-5	TGTGCCAGCAGCTTAGCGCAAGAGACCCAGTACTTC	CASSLAQETQYF
few	NA	TRBV28	TRBJ2-7	TGTGCCAGCAGCCCTGTAAGACCTGACTCCTACGAGCAGTACTTC	CASSPVRPDSYEQYF
few	NA	TRBV20-1	TRBJ1-1	TGCAGTGCTAGAGTTAACACTGAAGCTTTCTTT	CSARVNTEAFF
NA	NA	TRBV18	TRBJ1-5	TGTGCCAGCTCACCGGGCAGGAATGAGGCCCAGCATTTT	CASSPGRNEAQHF
NA	NA	TRBV15	TRBJ1-5	TGTGCCACCAGCAGAACGGGACAAGATAATCAGCCCCAGCATTTT	CATSRTGQDNQPQHF
few	NA	TRBV28	TRBJ1-2	TGTGCCAGCAGTCCGCTGCTGACGGATGGCTACACCTTC	CASSPLLTDGYTF
NA	NA	TRBV30	TRBJ1-1	TGTGCCTGGGGACAGAGAATGAACACTGAAGCTTTCTTT	CAWGQRMNTEAFF
NA	TRBD1	TRBV10-3	TRBJ2-7	TGTGCCATCAGACCGGGACAGGGAACGGGCGAGCAGTACTTC	CAIRPGQGTGEQYF
few	TRBD1	TRBV7-2	TRBJ2-1	TGTGCCAGCAGCTTCCAGGGGGCGGTAAATGAGCAGTTCTTC	CASSFQGAVNEQFF
few	NA	TRBV6-6	TRBJ1-5	TGTGCCAGCAGTTACTCTCAGGTTCTGGATCAGCCCCAGCATTTT	CASSYSQVLDQPQHF
NA	TRBD1	TRBV19	TRBJ1-2	TGTGCCAGTAGTAAAAGGGACAGGATCCTCTCCTATGGCTACACCTTC	CASSKRDRILSYGYTF
few	NA	TRBV5-4	TRBJ2-3	TGTGCCAGCAGCATGGCAGACGGCACAGATACGCAGTATTTT	CASSMADGTDTQYF
few	TRBD1	TRBV7-9	TRBJ1-5	TGTGCCAGCAGCGACCCTAAACAGGGGGCTGACCAGCCCCAGCATTTT	CASSDPKQGADQPQHF
NA	NA	TRBV7-2	TRBJ2-7	TGTGCCAGCAGCTTAGCTCCCTACGAGCAGTACTTC	CASSLAPYEQYF
NA	NA	TRBV27	TRBJ2-5	TGTGCCAGCAGGGAACATGGGGCTAAAGAGACCCAGTACTTC	CASREHGAKETQYF
NA	NA	TRBV5-1	TRBJ1-1	TGCGCCAGCAGCTCGACCGGGCTCCCTGAAGCTTTCTTT	CASSSTGLPEAFF
few	NA	TRBV19	TRBJ1-5	TGTGCCAGTAGTCTGGCAGGGTTGCAGCCCCAGCATTTT	CASSLAGLQPQHF
few	TRBD1	TRBV28	TRBJ1-2	TGTGCCAGCAGTTTTGCAGCGACAGGGGTGTTTAAAGATGGCTACACCTTC	CASSFAATGVFKDGYTF
NA	NA	TRBV28	TRBJ1-5	TGTGCCAGCAAAACGATGGGTGGGAGCAATCAGCCCCAGCATTTT	CASKTMGGSNQPQHF
NA	TRBD2	TRBV2	TRBJ2-3	TGTGCCAGCAGTGAAGTCTTGGCGAGCGGGGGGGATACGCAGTATTTT	CASSEVLASGGDTQYF
NA	NA	TRBV30	TRBJ2-5	TGTGCCTGGAGTGTGGGAGACAAGGAGACCCAGTACTTC	CAWSVGDKETQYF
NA	NA	TRBV27	TRBJ1-1	TGTGCCAGCAGCCTACAGGGAGGCACTGAAGCTTTCTTT	CASSLQGGTEAFF
few	NA	TRBV23-1	TRBJ2-7	TGCGCCAGCAGTCACCCCGGCCCAGCCGACAAATACGAGCAGTACTTC	CASSHPGPADKYEQYF
few	NA	TRBV7-2	TRBJ1-2	TGTGCCAGCAGCCCTACAGGTGACTATGGCTACACCTTC	CASSPTGDYGYTF
few	NA	TRBV29-1	TRBJ2-2	TGCAGCGTTGAAGTGAACACCGGGGAGCTGTTTTTT	CSVEVNTGELFF
NA	NA	TRBV7-9	TRBJ1-2	TGTGCCAGCAGCTTAGACGAGTCGGCCTATGGCTACACCTTC	CASSLDESAYGYTF
few	NA	TRBV18	TRBJ2-1	TGTGCCAGCTCACCAGGGTGGAGCTCCTACAATGAGCAGTTCTTC	CASSPGWSSYNEQFF
NA	NA	TRBV19	TRBJ2-6	TGTGCCAGTAGTATGGCTGGGGCCAACGTCCTGACTTTC	CASSMAGANVLTF
few	TRBD1	TRBV5-1	TRBJ1-1	TGCGCCAGCAGCCACTATGGGGGGACAGATGAAGCTTTCTTT	CASSHYGGTDEAFF
NA	TRBD1	TRBV5-4	TRBJ2-5	TGTGCCAGCAGCACGGGACAGGGTAGGGAGACCCAGTACTTC	CASSTGQGRETQYF
NA	TRBD1	TRBV30	TRBJ1-1	TGTGCCTGGAGTCCGACAGGGGCAGAAGCTTTCTTT	CAWSPTGAEAFF
few	TRBD1	TRBV18	TRBJ2-7	TGTGCCAGCTCACCCCCCGGACAGGTCTACGAGCAGTACTTC	CASSPPGQVYEQYF
NA	NA	TRBV7-2	TRBJ2-2	TGTGCCAGCAGCTTAAACGAAGGGGCGCGGACCGGGGAGCTGTTTTTT	CASSLNEGARTGELFF
few	NA	TRBV5-1	TRBJ2-5	TGCGCCAGCAGCTTGGCCGGGGAGACCCAGTACTTC	CASSLAGETQYF
NA	TRBD1	TRBV6-6	TRBJ1-1	TGTGCCAGCAGAAGAGGGACAGGGACGTTCGAGGCTTTCTTT	CASRRGTGTFEAFF
NA	NA	TRBV19	TRBJ1-2	TGTGCCAGTAGTATTGGGAAGGGATATGGCTACACCTTC	CASSIGKGYGYTF
NA	NA	TRBV25-1	TRBJ1-1	TGTGCCAGCAGTGAATTGGGCAGTTTGGACACTGAAGCTTTCTTT	CASSELGSLDTEAFF
few	NA	TRBV5-1	TRBJ2-2	TGCGCCAGCAGCAAAGGGCAGTCCCTAAACACCGGGGAGCTGTTTTTT	CASSKGQSLNTGELFF
NA	TRBD1	TRBV4-1	TRBJ2-3	TGCGCCAGCACCCAGATGGGACAGGGAAACACAGATACGCAGTATTTT	CASTQMGQGNTDTQYF
few	NA	TRBV2	TRBJ1-2	TGTGCCAGCAGCGGAGAGAGGATTAACTATGGCTACACCTTC	CASSGERINYGYTF
NA	NA	TRBV4-1	TRBJ1-5	TGCGCCAGCAGCCAAGATCGGGCGGGCGATCAGCCCCAGCATTTT	CASSQDRAGDQPQHF
NA	TRBD2	TRBV5-1	TRBJ2-5	TGCGCCAGCAGCGGAGCGGGGGGGCTTCGTCAGGAGACCCAGTACTTC	CASSGAGGLRQETQYF
few	TRBD1	TRBV7-9	TRBJ2-2	TGTGCCAGCAGCGCACCCGGGACAGGGTTCACCGGGGAGCTGTTTTTT	CASSAPGTGFTGELFF
few	TRBD1	TRBV15	TRBJ1-1	TGTGCCACCAGCCCAAAGGACAGGCGATCCGAAGCTTTCTTT	CATSPKDRRSEAFF
NA	NA	TRBV14	TRBJ2-2	TGTGCCAGCAGCCAAGTTGCAGGGACAAACACCGGGGAGCTGTTTTTT	CASSQVAGTNTGELFF
few	NA	TRBV7-2	TRBJ1-1	TGTGCCAGCAGCCCCCAAAGGGACACTGAAGCTTTCTTT	CASSPQRDTEAFF
few	NA	TRBV12-5	TRBJ2-7	TGTGCTAGTGGTATGAGCGAGCAGTACTTC	CASGMSEQYF
few	NA	TRBV11-2	TRBJ2-3	TGTGCCAGCAGCTCCCAATCGGACGGAGCAACGGGCACAGATACGCAGTATTTT	CASSSQSDGATGTDTQYF
few	NA	TRBV6-5	TRBJ2-7	TGTGCCAGCAGTTACGGGACCTCGGGGGTCTACGAGCAGTACTTC	CASSYGTSGVYEQYF
few	NA	TRBV10-3	TRBJ1-2	TGTGCCACGAGGGGCAGTACTAACTATGGCTACACCTTC	CATRGSTNYGYTF